The 5 T cell receptor beta chains given below trace back to one sample, sequenced in a study of blood T cells in healthy people across ages. Sample-barcoded 5' priming and a J-beta primer mix drove a second PCR of about 6 to 11 cycles. TCRdb passed the 5' RACE reads through MiXCR, listing each CDR3 protein once. The data contain hundreds of thousands of distinct CDR3 sequences, less than 35% of them singletons. Sequencing was done on a sample of blood. Receptors were obtained from a woman older than 75 in good health.

This clonotype appeared many times. The chain links TRBV20-1 to TRBJ2-6, with D possibly being TRBD1 (6 bases). CDR1 is DFQATT, CDR2 SNEGSKA, per germline (reference sequence). The CDR3 contains 16 residues. V lost 5 bases, J lost 0 bases, and 14 bases lay in between. In DNA, the CDR3 is TGCAGTGCTGGTACAGGGACATCCTCTGGGGCCAACGTCCTGACTTTC. Translated: CSAGTGTSSGANVLTF.

With respect to this clonotype: This may arise from a read error, as a much more abundant clone is one base away. This chain links TRBV7-2 with TRBJ2-5, with D tentatively TRBD1 or TRBD2 (5 bases each). The CDR3 runs 15 residues. Germline CDR1 reads SGHTA; CDR2 reads FQGNSA. CDR3 nucleotide sequence: TGTGTCAGCAGCTTCATGCAGGGAGCTATAGAGACCCAGTACTTC. Protein product: CVSSFMQGAIETQYF.

The V gene is TRBV25-1, the J gene TRBJ2-5; the match to TRBD1 covers 8 bases. Trimming at V came to 5 bases and at J to 4 bases, leaving 3 bases not matched to a gene. Germline CDR1 reads MGHDK; CDR2 reads SYGVNS. The CDR3 covers 13 residues. In DNA form, the CDR3 reads TGTGCCAGCAGTAGACAGGGGCCAGAGACCCAGTACTTC. This encodes CASSRQGPETQYF.

Remarks on this clonotype: The germline gene is not matched at one end of the junction; a read error may be the cause. The gene calls are TRBV9 and TRBJ1-1; possible D gene TRBD1, 6 bases. Germline CDR1 and CDR2: SGDLS and YYNGEE. This CDR3 contains 15 residues. The CDR3 sequence is CARSAGDITNTAAFF. The CDR3 DNA reads TGTGCCAGAAGCGCCGGGGACATTACGAACACTGCAGCTTTCTTT.

This clonotype has ten or more counts. The rearrangement uses TRBV5-1 and TRBJ2-6; TRBD1 matches at 10 bases. The germline CDR1 and CDR2 sequences are SGHRS and YFSETQ. The CDR3 has 18 residues. The ends lost 5 bases at V and 0 bases at J; junction bases unmatched: 8. This CDR3 reads CASRQPGQGLSGANVLTF. The CDR3 DNA is TGCGCCAGCAGGCAACCGGGACAGGGGCTCTCTGGGGCCAACGTCCTGACTTTC.